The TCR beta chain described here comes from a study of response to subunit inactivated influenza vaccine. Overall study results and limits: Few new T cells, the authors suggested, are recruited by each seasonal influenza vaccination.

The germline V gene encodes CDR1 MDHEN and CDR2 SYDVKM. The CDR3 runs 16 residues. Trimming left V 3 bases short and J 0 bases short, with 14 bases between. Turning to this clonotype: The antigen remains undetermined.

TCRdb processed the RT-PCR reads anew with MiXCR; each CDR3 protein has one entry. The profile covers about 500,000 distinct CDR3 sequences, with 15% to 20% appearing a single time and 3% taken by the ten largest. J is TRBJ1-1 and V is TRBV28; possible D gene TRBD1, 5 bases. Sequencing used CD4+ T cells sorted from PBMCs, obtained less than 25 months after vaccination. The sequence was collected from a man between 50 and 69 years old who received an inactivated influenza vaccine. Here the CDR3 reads CASSFRMGRMNTEAFF. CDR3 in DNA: TGTGCCAGCAGTTTTCGGATGGGACGCATGAACACTGAAGCTTTCTTT.